Following are 19 T cell receptor beta chains from one sample sequenced in a study of blood T cell repertoires in COVID-19. Some clones are missing from TCRdb's copy, which holds only in-frame ones; the method was immunoSEQ multiplex PCR. This sample has about 260,000 clones, with approximately 89% found just once. Specimen: PBMCs or T cells enriched from blood (not recorded which). The origin of the receptors is a woman in her 40s who had been exposed to COVID-19.

This chain joins TRBV28 and TRBJ2-6; D is unclear. The CDR3 is 15 amino acids. From germline, CDR1 is MDHEN and CDR2 SYDVKM. With 2 bases removed from V and 2 bases from J, the gap between germline ends came to 7 bases. CDR3 protein: CASSLGSTGANVLTF. CDR3 coding DNA: TGTGCCAGCAGTTTAGGCAGTACTGGGGCCAACGTCCTGACTTTC.

This chain uses TRBV5-4 with TRBJ1-6; D not certain. The CDR3 spans 16 residues. CDR1 and CDR2 from the germline V gene are SGHNT and YYREEE (reference sequence). With 2 bases removed from V and 9 bases from J, the gap between germline ends came to 18 bases. CDR3 loop: CASSFGGPQALSPLHF. The CDR3 bases are TGTGCCAGCAGCTTCGGAGGGCCGCAAGCCCTTTCACCCCTCCACTTT.

The chain links TRBV29-1 to TRBJ1-2; the D gene is possibly TRBD1 (5 bases). Trimming took off 2 bases at V and 4 bases at J, with 11 bases between the two ends. The CDR3 has 13 amino acids. Germline V gene data show CDR1 as SQVTM and CDR2 as ANQGSEA. In DNA form, the CDR3 reads TGCAGCGTTGAATGGGGGGGAGGCTATGGCTACACCTTC. Its protein is CSVEWGGGYGYTF.

V is TRBV28 and J is TRBJ2-1; the D is unclear. Trimming shortened V by 4 bases and J by 5 bases, and 6 bases separated the two germline ends. CDR1 and CDR2 from the germline V gene are MDHEN and SYDVKM. The length of the CDR3 is 12 residues. The CDR3 region has the DNA TGTGCCAGCAGTTACCAGAACAATGAGCAGTTCTTC. Translating it yields CASSYQNNEQFF.

The CDR3 DNA reads TGTGCCAGCAGTCCTATAGGCAGGGGTAATGGCTACACCTTC. Translation: CASSPIGRGNGYTF. This chain joins TRBV27 and TRBJ1-2; perhaps TRBD1 as D (6 bases). CDR1 and CDR2 (germline): MNHEY, SMNVEV (reference sequence). V was clipped by 5 bases and J by 6 bases, with 16 bases between them. The CDR3 covers 14 residues.

The V and J genes are TRBV28 and TRBJ1-4; 9 nucleotides agree with TRBD1. The CDR3 is 14 residues long. Losses at the gene ends were 0 bases for V and 10 bases for J; bases not matched to a gene: 3. Germline values: CDR1 MDHEN, CDR2 SYDVKM. The CDR3 sequence: CASSLWDRGGKLFF. The CDR3 DNA sequence: TGTGCCAGCAGTTTATGGGACAGGGGAGGAAAACTGTTTTTT.

V usage is TRBV7-6 and J usage is TRBJ2-5; D unclear. This CDR3 is built from 14 residues. The germline V gene encodes CDR1 SGHVS and CDR2 FNYEAQ. V was clipped by 2 bases and J by 5 bases, with 12 bases between them. The CDR3 DNA is TGTGCCAGCAGCTTATTAAGCCTCGGGGAGACCCAGTACTTC. Its translation is CASSLLSLGETQYF.

The genes are TRBV6-5 and TRBJ2-5, with a tentative D call TRBD1 (6 bases). V was shortened by 6 bases and J by 5 bases, with 16 bases between the two germline ends. CDR1 is MNHEY, CDR2 SVGAGI, per germline. The CDR3 runs 14 residues. CDR3 sequence: CASSNRAIRETQYF. Here the CDR3 DNA reads TGTGCCAGCAGCAACAGGGCCATACGGGAGACCCAGTACTTC.

V usage is TRBV7-3 and J usage is TRBJ2-3, with 11 bases aligning to TRBD2. CDR1 is SGHTA and CDR2 is FQGTGA in the germline V gene. Trimming cost V 3 bases and J 0 bases; bases outside gene matches: 2. This CDR3 has 16 residues. CDR3 DNA sequence: TGTGCCAGCAGCTTTAGCGGGAGGGGAAGCACAGATACGCAGTATTTT. This codes for CASSFSGRGSTDTQYF.

This clone was counted between two and nine times. The V call is TRBV4-2, the J call TRBJ1-3; 7 bases agree with TRBD1. Germline V lookup: CDR1 LGHNA, CDR2 YNFKEQ. V shed 0 bases, J shed 6 bases, and the junction held 8 bases outside the gene matches. The CDR3 has 16 amino acids. For the CDR3, the DNA is TGTGCCAGCAGCCAAGACGTGGACAGGAAAAAAAACACCATATATTTT. This encodes CASSQDVDRKKNTIYF.

The rearrangement uses TRBV27 and TRBJ2-3; 9 bases fit TRBD1. Germline CDR1 reads MNHEY; CDR2 reads SMNVEV (reference sequence). Trimming took 4 bases from V and 4 from J; bases not matched to a gene: 6. This CDR3 contains 15 residues. The CDR3 sequence is CASSSGQGYSDTQYF. The DNA for the CDR3 is TGTGCCAGCAGTTCCGGACAGGGGTACTCAGATACGCAGTATTTT.

This clone came up once. The chain couples TRBV6-5 to TRBJ2-4; 8 nucleotides align to TRBD1. The CDR3 runs to 15 residues. Trimming took 2 bases from V and 6 from J; bases not matched to a gene: 6. The germline gives CDR1 MNHEY, CDR2 SVGAGI. Written as DNA, the CDR3 is TGTGCCAGCAGTTACCGGACAGGGAATTTAAACATTCAGTACTTC. This codes for CASSYRTGNLNIQYF.

V is TRBV5-8 and J is TRBJ1-4; TRBD1 matches at 10 bases. The CDR3 spans 14 residues. With 6 bases clipped from V and 5 bases from J, the junction kept 4 bases outside the gene matches. Per the germline V gene, CDR1 is SGHTS and CDR2 is YDEGEE. CDR3 in amino acids: CASTPDRGNEKLFF. The CDR3 nucleotides are TGTGCCAGCACCCCGGACAGGGGGAATGAAAAACTGTTTTTT.

The rearrangement uses TRBV18 and TRBJ2-5; the D gene is possibly TRBD2 (5 bases). Trimming took 3 bases from V and 5 from J, leaving 10 bases between them. The CDR3 sequence is 13 residues long. Germline V gives CDR1 KGHSH, CDR2 LQKENI. The CDR3 sequence: CASSPQEVETQYF. CDR3 DNA: TGTGCCAGCTCACCGCAGGAGGTGGAGACCCAGTACTTC.

The chain carries TRBV14 and TRBJ2-2, with 9 bases that match TRBD1. V lost 4 bases to trimming and J lost 5 bases; unmatched junction nucleotides: 8. The CDR3 loop spans 16 amino acids. The germline V gene has CDR1 SGHDN and CDR2 FVKESK. In DNA, the CDR3 is TGTGCCAGCAGCCTTACCGGGACAGGGAGGACCGGGGAGCTGTTTTTT. Protein sequence: CASSLTGTGRTGELFF.

The chain combines TRBV9 with TRBJ1-4; possibly TRBD1 for D (5 bases). The germline V gene encodes CDR1 SGDLS and CDR2 YYNGEE. Deletions cut 0 bases from V and 4 bases from J, with 10 bases between. CDR3 length: 15 amino acids. The CDR3 here is CASSVAQEGNEKLFF. The CDR3 DNA reads TGTGCCAGCAGCGTAGCACAGGAAGGTAATGAAAAACTGTTTTTT. Full variable domain (outside the CDR3, taken from reference TRBV9 and TRBJ1-4): DSGVTQTPKHLITATGQRVTLRCSPRSGDLSVYWYQQSLDQGLQFLIQYYNGEERAKGNILERFSAQQFPDLHSELNLSSLELGDSALYFCASSVAQEGNEKLFFGSGTQLSVL.

The chain combines TRBV5-6 with TRBJ1-1; possibly TRBD1 for D (6 bases). Germline V CDR1 and CDR2: SGHDT, YYEEEE. The CDR3 consists of 15 residues. V lost 4 bases to trimming and J lost 1 base, with 14 bases between them. The CDR3: CASSGAGTRNTEAFF. The DNA for the CDR3 is TGTGCCAGCAGCGGAGCCGGGACAAGGAACACTGAAGCTTTCTTT.

This chain uses TRBV5-1 with TRBJ2-5; 9 bases fit TRBD2. CDR1 is SGHRS and CDR2 is YFSETQ in the germline V gene. The ends lost 0 bases at V and 4 bases at J; junction bases unmatched: 4. This CDR3 is 15 amino acids long. The CDR3 region is CASSLGGGAGETQYF. The CDR3 DNA sequence: TGCGCCAGCAGCTTGGGCGGGGGGGCCGGAGAGACCCAGTACTTC.

The rearrangement joins TRBV7-2 to TRBJ2-7; the match to TRBD1 covers 7 bases. J gave up 2 bases and V 5 bases, and 6 bases lay outside the gene matches. This CDR3 region has 14 residues. The germline gives CDR1 SGHTA, CDR2 FQGNSA. The CDR3, as DNA: TGTGCCAGCAGCCCCAATACAGGGGCCTACGAGCAGTACTTC. Translating it yields CASSPNTGAYEQYF. The whole variable domain, remainder taken from reference TRBV7-2 and TRBJ2-7, is GAGVSQSPSNKVTEKGKDVELRCDPISGHTALYWYRQSLGQGLEFLIYFQGNSAPDKSGLPSDRFSAERTGGSVSTLTIQRTQQEDSAVYLCASSPNTGAYEQYFGPGTRLTVT.